This T cell receptor beta chain is from a study of cytomegalovirus exposure and HLA in healthy donors. As for the study in general: Unique TCR beta sequences numbering some 110 million came from approximately 180 million T cells in an earlier analysis. An early release of data contained approximately 80 million unique TCRs, which came from HLA-typed donors.

Each donor's status was that of a healthy bone marrow donor. Germline CDR1 is SNHLY and CDR2 is FYNNEI. The CDR3 is made up of 15 amino acids. V was pared by 0 bases and J by 3 bases, with 2 bases of the junction left unmatched. Points from the study as a whole: It was only CMV serostatus that was available as immune exposure information.

The PCR ran on 60 Vbeta and 13 Jbeta primers. Assay used: immunoSEQ multiplex PCR; TCRdb lists only in-frame clones, some missing. This sample yields fewer than 90,000 clones, of which 60% to 80% are seen a single time; roughly 3.6% belongs to the top ten. As regards this clone: Its antigen is still unknown. This CDR3 is also generated by other DNA sequences in the sample.

Material: PBMCs. The TCR comes from a man aged 30 to 39 in good health and CMV-seronegative. This chain connects TRBV2 to TRBJ2-1; 7 bases are shared with TRBD2. The CDR3 DNA follows: TGTGCCAGCAGTGAAGCGGGACTAAACTACAATGAGCAGTTCTTC. Translated: CASSEAGLNYNEQFF.